Below are 10 T cell receptor beta chains sequenced from a single sample in a study of shared clonotypes between healthy human individuals. Clones were sequenced by immunoSEQ multiplex PCR, and TCRdb holds only the in-frame ones, with some missing. The table has 2 million to 2.5 million clones, approximately 94% seen once. Sequencing used naive CD4+ T cells sorted from blood. Documented subset: CD45RA+ positively selected. The receptors were sampled from a man aged 18 to 29 in good health.

The chain carries TRBV11-2 and TRBJ1-1; D remains ambiguous. V was shortened by 4 bases and J by 1 base, with 7 bases between the two germline ends. This CDR3 region has 13 residues. Per germline, CDR1 SGHAT and CDR2 FQNNGV. The CDR3 protein is CASSSDWNTEAFF. The CDR3 nucleotides read TGTGCCAGCAGCTCGGACTGGAACACTGAAGCTTTCTTT. Filled out from reference TRBV11-2 and TRBJ1-1, the complete variable domain reads EAGVAQSPRYKIIEKRQSVAFWCNPISGHATLYWYQQILGQGPKLLIQFQNNGVVDDSQLPKDRFSAERLKGVDSTLKIQPAKLEDSAVYLCASSSDWNTEAFFGQGTRLTVV.

This clone was seen only once. The rearrangement uses TRBV6-5 and TRBJ2-7; the match to TRBD1 covers 9 bases. Trimming took 6 bases from V and 2 from J; bases not matched to a gene: 8. CDR1 MNHEY and CDR2 SVGAGI come from the germline V gene. CDR3 size: 15 residues. For the CDR3, the DNA is TGTGCCAGCAGCCTGGGACAGGGAAGGACCTACGAGCAGTACTTC. Protein product: CASSLGQGRTYEQYF.

The gene calls are TRBV27 and TRBJ2-2; D is ambiguous. The CDR3 sequence is 15 residues long. The V gene lost 3 bases and the J gene lost 0 bases, with 8 bases spanning the gap. CDR1 and CDR2 (germline): MNHEY, SMNVEV (reference sequence). The CDR3 bases are TGTGCCAGCAGTTTGGCGTTCGCGAACACCGGGGAGCTGTTTTTT. Its protein product is CASSLAFANTGELFF.

The rearrangement uses TRBV7-9 and TRBJ1-1; D gene unclear. Germline V lookup: CDR1 SEHNR, CDR2 FQNEAQ (reference sequence). V lost 6 bases to trimming and J lost 4 bases, with 15 bases between them. The CDR3 contains 14 residues. Written as DNA, the CDR3 is TGTGCCAGCAGTCCTTTAGTCCTGAGCACTGAAGCTTTCTTT. It codes for CASSPLVLSTEAFF.

The chain is built from TRBV18 and TRBJ1-2; possible D gene TRBD1, 6 bases. This CDR3 spans 14 amino acids. V lost 1 base and J lost 3, with 9 bases in between. In germline, CDR1 is KGHSH, CDR2 LQKENI. The CDR3 DNA is TGTGCCAGCTCACCACGGGGGGCGGACTATGGCTACACCTTC. Encoded protein: CASSPRGADYGYTF.

This sequence joins TRBV10-1 and TRBJ2-7; 12 bases align to TRBD1. The V segment lost 2 bases and the J segment 5 bases; nucleotides outside the gene matches: 7. The CDR3 has 16 residues. Per the germline V gene, CDR1 is WNHNN and CDR2 is SYGVQD (reference sequence). The CDR3 region has the DNA TGCGCCAGCAGTGAGATGATGGGACAGGGGGCTCACGAGCAGTACTTC. This gives the protein CASSEMMGQGAHEQYF.

The genes are TRBV7-2 and TRBJ2-5; D is unresolved. The V and J ends lost 1 base and 4 bases respectively, with 10 bases between them. The CDR3 runs 14 residues. Germline-derived CDR1 and CDR2 are SGHTA and FQGNSA. CDR3: CASSLVTSTETQYF. CDR3 nucleotides: TGTGCCAGCAGCTTAGTGACTTCCACAGAGACCCAGTACTTC.

The chain joins TRBV4-1 to TRBJ2-5, with D unresolved. The germline gives CDR1 MGHRA, CDR2 YSYEKL. The V gene lost 1 base and the J gene lost 2 bases, with 5 bases spanning the gap. This CDR3 has 13 amino acids. Here the CDR3 reads CASSQAHQETQYF. CDR3 in DNA: TGCGCCAGCAGCCAAGCACATCAAGAGACCCAGTACTTC.

This chain links TRBV27 with TRBJ1-1; perhaps TRBD1 as D (5 bases). Trimming took off 5 bases at V and 2 bases at J, with 9 bases between the two ends. The CDR3 is 13 residues long. Germline lookup yields CDR1 MNHEY and CDR2 SMNVEV (reference sequence). The CDR3 nucleotides read TGTGCCAGCAGTCCACAGGTTAACACTGAAGCTTTCTTT. Encoded protein: CASSPQVNTEAFF.

The chain has TRBV21-1 and TRBJ1-1. TRBV21-1 is designated a pseudogene. CDR3 length equals 12 residues. Here the CDR3 DNA reads TGTGCCAGCAGCCCTCGGAACACTGAAGCTTTCTTT. The encoded protein is CASSPRNTEAFF.